This record concerns one T cell receptor (beta chain) sequence. What it binds is not known. Germline CDR1 reads MNHNS; CDR2 reads SASEGT. V lost 1 base, J lost 2 bases, and 9 bases lay in between. CDR3 length: 14 residues. A universal primer site was added by template switching, and unique molecular identifiers were carried by the cDNA. TCRdb fed the 5' RACE reads into MiXCR, producing one record per CDR3 protein. The table records a few hundred thousand distinct CDR3 sequences, 6.5% to 9.5% of them present only once. The data originate from a study of identical twins. Findings and caveats of the study: Interpretation of the results relied on cross-sectional statistical analysis and not on following the same donors. Abundant beta clonotypes from cord blood had fewer insertions, unlike memory repertoires, which showed none. Models underestimated out-of-frame TCR alpha sharing in monozygotic twins.

These data also featured in a second study, about yellow fever vaccine responses in identical twins.

The sequence was collected from a woman under 30 in good health. Source material: CD8+ T cells sorted from blood. V and J are TRBV6-1 and TRBJ2-7; D might be TRBD1 (6 bases). CDR3 DNA sequence: TGTGCCAGCAGTGAAGGCAGGGGCCCCTACGAGCAGTACTTC. Translated: CASSEGRGPYEQYF.